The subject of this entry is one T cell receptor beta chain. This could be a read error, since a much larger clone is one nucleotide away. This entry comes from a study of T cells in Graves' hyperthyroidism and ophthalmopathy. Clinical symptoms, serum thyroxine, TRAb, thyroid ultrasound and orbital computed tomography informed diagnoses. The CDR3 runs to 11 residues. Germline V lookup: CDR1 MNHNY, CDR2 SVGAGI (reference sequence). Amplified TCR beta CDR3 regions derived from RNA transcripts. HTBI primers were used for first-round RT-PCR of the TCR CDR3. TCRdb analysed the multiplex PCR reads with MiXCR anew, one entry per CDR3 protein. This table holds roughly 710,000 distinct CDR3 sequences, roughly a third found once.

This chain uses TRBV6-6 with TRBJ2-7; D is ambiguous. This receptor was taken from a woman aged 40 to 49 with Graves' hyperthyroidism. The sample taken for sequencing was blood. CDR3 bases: TGTGCCATCAGTCTGGGGTACGAGCAGTACTTC. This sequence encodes CAISLGYEQYF.